This entry is about one T cell receptor (beta chain). The antigen is undetermined. Sequence at one end of the junction differs from germline and may be a read error. TCRdb re-called the reads through MiXCR, storing one row per CDR3 protein. The table has 7,500 to 9,500 distinct CDR3 sequences, 45% to 60% seen once. There are 15 residues in the CDR3. Per the germline V gene, CDR1 is SEHNR and CDR2 is FQNEAQ (reference sequence). The sample comes from a study of T cell repertoires in cytomegalovirus infection. Study details: Evidence of both CMV infection and a matching HLA type came from public TCR beta signatures.

Study observations and caveats: Ex vivo, HLA-C-restricted CMV-specific TCR beta clonotypes prevailed over the rest of the response. Of the TCR beta families, the public ones yielded a cumulative frequency that identified carriers of CMV plus the relevant HLA.

The sequence derives from a human donor in good health (CMV status not recorded). Some clones in this sample may be carry-over from other donors' samples. The chain recombines TRBV7-9 with TRBJ1-1, with D tentatively TRBD1 (6 bases). The sequenced sample was PBMCs, sequenced either directly or after in vitro stimulation (not recorded which). The CDR3 here is CSSSLQLGARTEDFF. CDR3 bases: TGTTCCAGCAGCTTGCAGCTGGGGGCGCGAACCGAAGATTTCTTT.